These 5 T cell receptor beta chains share one sample of origin, sequenced in a study of control samples from healthy donors and cancer patients (dated by TCRdb to the early 2020s). Receptors were amplified or captured by the immunoSEQ multiplex PCR assay. Sourced from immuneACCESS, this table was stored by TCRdb with only in-frame sequences that have V and J called. A share of the clones is absent; for the studies checked, an unresolved V gene accounts for under half, and the remainder has no known explanation. The table for this sample lists under 150,000 clones; 80% to 90% of them were counted only once. About 1% of the sample goes to the ten largest clones. Sample: PBMCs. The receptors shown here come from a woman between 50 and 59 years old with colorectal cancer.

The chain has TRBV19 and TRBJ2-3, with D possibly being TRBD2 (5 bases). The CDR3 is 15 amino acids. V lost 5 bases, J lost 2 bases, and 14 bases lay in between. Germline V gives CDR1 LNHDA, CDR2 SQIVND (reference sequence). This CDR3 reads CASSAPSGLTDTQYF. Written as DNA, the CDR3 is TGTGCCAGTAGTGCCCCCAGCGGCCTCACAGATACGCAGTATTTT. The full variable domain, completed using reference TRBV19 and TRBJ2-3, is DGGITQSPKYLFRKEGQNVTLSCEQNLNHDAMYWYRQDPGQGLRLIYYSQIVNDFQKGDIAEGYSVSREKKESFPLTVTSAQKNPTAFYLCASSAPSGLTDTQYFGPGTRLTVL.

This chain connects TRBV29-1 to TRBJ1-4; 8 nucleotides line up with TRBD1. The CDR3 extends over 12 amino acids. With V trimmed by 6 bases and J by 7 bases, 4 bases remained unmatched. The V gene's germline CDR1 is SQVTM and CDR2 ANQGSEA. The CDR3 loop reads CSVAGGGEKLFF. The CDR3 DNA sequence: TGCAGCGTGGCAGGGGGCGGTGAAAAACTGTTTTTT.

This clone was counted once. The chain uses TRBV19 and TRBJ2-1; D is ambiguous. The germline V and J ends were trimmed by 6 bases and 7 bases, with 10 bases remaining between them. CDR3 length equals 12 residues. Germline CDR1 is LNHDA and CDR2 is SQIVND (reference sequence). This chain's CDR3 is CASSVFRNEQFF. CDR3 nucleotide sequence: TGTGCCAGTAGCGTATTTAGGAATGAGCAGTTCTTC. Supplemented by reference TRBV19 and TRBJ2-1, the full variable domain reads DGGITQSPKYLFRKEGQNVTLSCEQNLNHDAMYWYRQDPGQGLRLIYYSQIVNDFQKGDIAEGYSVSREKKESFPLTVTSAQKNPTAFYLCASSVFRNEQFFGPGTRLTVL.

The chain joins TRBV27 to TRBJ2-1; D possibly corresponds to TRBD1 (6 bases). The CDR3 spans 18 residues. The V end lost 2 bases, the J end lost 1 base, and 18 bases lay between the germline ends. From germline, CDR1 is MNHEY and CDR2 SMNVEV (reference sequence). The CDR3 DNA is TGTGCCAGCAGTTTACGCCCTGGACAGAGCTCGTCCTACAATGAGCAGTTCTTC. Its translation is CASSLRPGQSSSYNEQFF.

Here the CDR3 DNA reads TGCAGCGCCTGGACAGGGGCCACCGGGGAGCTGTTTTTT. This codes for CSAWTGATGELFF. This chain uses TRBV29-1 with TRBJ2-2, with 9 bases fitting TRBD1. With V trimmed by 7 bases and J by 4 bases, 4 bases remained unmatched. The germline V gene has CDR1 SQVTM and CDR2 ANQGSEA. This CDR3 spans 13 amino acids.